The 16 T cell receptor beta chains in this list originate from one sample, sequenced in a study of T cell responses to AZD1222 COVID-19 vaccine. Clones were read by immunoSEQ multiplex PCR, and TCRdb kept only the in-frame ones, dropping some. The table lists around 58,000 clones, about 80% of them singletons, with 10% in the top ten. Sequences were derived from peripheral blood, sampled on day 0 of AZD1222 vaccination. The receptor set was obtained from an adult in good health.

The chain joins TRBV6-5 to TRBJ1-1, with D unresolved. From germline, CDR1 is MNHEY and CDR2 SVGAGI. The V gene lost 2 bases and the J gene lost 0 bases, with 4 bases spanning the gap. This CDR3 is 13 amino acids long. CDR3: CASSYVVNTEAFF. In DNA form, the CDR3 reads TGTGCCAGCAGTTACGTAGTGAACACTGAAGCTTTCTTT.

The V call is TRBV5-1, the J call TRBJ1-4; D call uncertain. Trimming removed 5 bases from V and 4 bases from J, with 15 bases in between. This CDR3 is built from 15 residues. Looked up from germline, CDR1 is SGHRS and CDR2 is YFSETQ. The chain's CDR3 is CASREQTGFNEKLFF. CDR3 nucleotides: TGCGCCAGCAGGGAACAGACTGGTTTTAATGAAAAACTGTTTTTT.

The chain uses TRBV19 and TRBJ1-5; D unclear. Germline V gene lookup returns CDR1 LNHDA and CDR2 SQIVND (reference sequence). The CDR3 is 13 residues long. V lost 7 bases, J lost 4 bases, and 11 bases lay in between. Here the CDR3 reads CASNRGPNQPQHF. The CDR3 region has the DNA TGTGCCAGTAACCGGGGTCCTAATCAGCCCCAGCATTTT.

The chain joins TRBV11-2 to TRBJ2-2; D perhaps matches TRBD1 (5 bases). CDR1 SGHAT and CDR2 FQNNGV come from the germline V gene. Trimming pared 3 bases from V and 1 base from J, leaving 6 bases between. The CDR3 spans 14 residues. This chain's CDR3 is CASSLGRNTGELFF. The CDR3 DNA sequence: TGTGCCAGCAGCTTGGGGCGGAACACCGGGGAGCTGTTTTTT.

The gene calls are TRBV19 and TRBJ1-5; D gene uncertain. The germline V and J ends were trimmed by 0 bases and 6 bases, with 12 bases remaining between them. Germline V gives CDR1 LNHDA, CDR2 SQIVND (reference sequence). The CDR3 covers 15 residues. CDR3 amino acids: CASSIEGNRGQPQHF. The CDR3 region has the DNA TGTGCCAGTAGTATAGAGGGAAACCGGGGTCAGCCCCAGCATTTT.

Regarding this clone: A junction end diverges from the germline sequence, so it may reflect a read error. V gene TRBV6-1 combines with J gene TRBJ1-5, with D unresolved. This CDR3 has 15 residues. Germline V gene lookup returns CDR1 MNHNS and CDR2 SASEGT. CDR3 in DNA: TGTGCCAGCAGAGAAGACAAGACTGGCAATCAGCCCCAGCATTTT. Its translation is CASREDKTGNQPQHF.

This clone was detected only a few times. The J gene is TRBJ2-2, the V gene TRBV7-6; 12 bases are shared with TRBD1. Germline assignment: CDR1 SGHVS and CDR2 FNYEAQ. Trimming removed 5 bases from V and 4 bases from J; junction bases left unmatched: 5. The CDR3 runs to 16 residues. This CDR3 reads CASSQGQGAPTGELFF. The CDR3 DNA follows: TGTGCCAGCAGCCAGGGACAGGGGGCGCCCACCGGGGAGCTGTTTTTT.

The V gene is TRBV5-1, the J gene TRBJ1-6; D ambiguous. CDR1 is SGHRS, CDR2 YFSETQ, per germline. The CDR3 has 16 residues. Deletions cut 0 bases from V and 0 bases from J, with 7 bases between. The DNA for the CDR3 is TGCGCCAGCAGCTTGGATGGTCGCTCCTATAATTCACCCCTCCACTTT. It codes for CASSLDGRSYNSPLHF.

The gene calls are TRBV4-3 and TRBJ2-2, with D maybe TRBD2 (5 bases). The CDR3 covers 15 residues. CDR1 is LGHNA, CDR2 YSLEER, per germline. Trimming took 2 bases from V and 4 from J, leaving 11 bases between them. The CDR3: CASSQRRVGTGELFF. The CDR3, as DNA: TGCGCCAGCAGCCAACGGCGGGTGGGCACCGGGGAGCTGTTTTTT.

The chain is built from TRBV28 and TRBJ1-5, with 8 bases aligning to TRBD1. Looked up from germline, CDR1 is MDHEN and CDR2 is SYDVKM. The CDR3 spans 20 residues. The trim removed 3 bases at V and 2 bases at J, leaving 18 bases unmatched. CDR3 residues: CASSFAFGQGGPFGNQPQHF. CDR3 coding DNA: TGTGCCAGCAGTTTCGCCTTCGGACAGGGAGGGCCCTTCGGCAATCAGCCCCAGCATTTT. Combining the CDR3 with reference TRBV28 and TRBJ1-5 gives the whole variable domain DVKVTQSSRYLVKRTGEKVFLECVQDMDHENMFWYRQDPGLGLRLIYFSYDVKMKEKGDIPEGYSVSREKKERFSLILESASTNQTSMYLCASSFAFGQGGPFGNQPQHFGDGTRLSIL.

V is TRBV4-3 and J is TRBJ1-2; TRBD1 matches 7 bases. The V and J ends lost 0 bases and 7 bases, in that order; junction bases with no gene match: 11. Germline V gene sequence: CDR1 LGHNA, CDR2 YSLEER. The length of the CDR3 is 16 residues. The CDR3 sequence is CASSQERLRAGGGYTF. As DNA, the CDR3 is TGCGCCAGCAGCCAAGAAAGACTTCGGGCAGGGGGTGGCTACACCTTC.

The chain employs TRBV4-2 and TRBJ2-2; D remains ambiguous. CDR1 LGHNA and CDR2 YNFKEQ come from the germline V gene. The CDR3 sequence is 14 residues long. V was shortened by 0 bases and J by 5 bases, with 7 bases between the two germline ends. Written as DNA, the CDR3 is TGTGCCAGCAGCCAAGATAGGATGACCGGGGAGCTGTTTTTT. Translated: CASSQDRMTGELFF.

The V and J genes are TRBV29-1 and TRBJ2-7; 8 bases are a match to TRBD1. Looked up from germline, CDR1 is SQVTM and CDR2 is ANQGSEA. Trimming at V came to 3 bases and at J to 2 bases, leaving 9 bases not matched to a gene. This CDR3 has 15 residues. DNA of the CDR3: TGCAGCGTTGAGGGTTTGGGACAGGAGACCTACGAGCAGTACTTC. The encoded protein is CSVEGLGQETYEQYF.

The rearrangement joins TRBV7-2 to TRBJ1-1; D call uncertain. Per germline, CDR1 SGHTA and CDR2 FQGNSA. V lost 1 base and J lost 1, with 10 bases in between. This CDR3 has 15 amino acids. The CDR3 region is CASSLVGSSNTEAFF. For the CDR3, the DNA is TGTGCCAGCAGCTTAGTCGGAAGCTCGAACACTGAAGCTTTCTTT.

The J gene is TRBJ2-5, the V gene TRBV3-1 (or the pseudogene TRBV3-2); 11 nucleotides align to TRBD1. CDR3 size: 16 residues. The ends lost 2 bases at V and 4 bases at J; junction bases unmatched: 6. Germline CDR1 LGHDT, CDR2 YNNKEL (reference sequence). DNA for the CDR3: TGTGCCAGCAGCCAATTACCCGGGACAGGGGGAGAGACCCAGTACTTC. The encoded protein is CASSQLPGTGGETQYF.

This sequence joins TRBV13 and TRBJ1-2; 7 positions match TRBD1. This CDR3 region has 16 residues. V gave up 5 bases and J gave up 7 bases; unmatched junction bases: 16. Germline CDR1 is PRHDT and CDR2 is FYEKMQ (reference sequence). CDR3 sequence reads: CASSPGGRGLWSGYTF. The CDR3 region has the DNA TGTGCCAGCAGCCCGGGGGGGAGGGGGCTGTGGAGTGGCTACACCTTC.